This entry lists 20 T cell receptor beta chains sequenced from one sample in a study of T cells in narcolepsy. Profiling relied on immunoSEQ multiplex PCR, and the TCRdb table lists in-frame clones only, not all of them. Here the sample spans just under 30,000 clones, more than 70% being singletons. The sequenced material came from memory (CD45RA-) CD4+ T cells from blood. The receptors shown here come from a human donor in good health.

This clone was seen just once. The chain links TRBV5-5 to TRBJ1-3, with 8 bases that match TRBD1. V was pared by 1 base and J by 3 bases, with 12 bases of the junction left unmatched. The germline gives CDR1 SGHKS, CDR2 YYEKEE (reference sequence). The CDR3 totals 18 residues. CDR3 protein: CASSLYPIQGANGNTIYF. The CDR3 DNA reads as TGTGCCAGCAGCTTGTATCCGATTCAGGGGGCGAATGGAAACACCATATATTTT.

The J gene is TRBJ2-3, the V gene TRBV2; 10 nucleotides match TRBD1. The J segment lost 3 bases and the V segment lost 8 bases, leaving 5 bases of the junction unmatched. Germline V lookup: CDR1 SNHLY, CDR2 FYNNEI. The CDR3 is 14 residues long. CDR3 loop: CASSRDRGTDTQYF. The CDR3 nucleotides are TGTGCCAGCTCCCGGGACAGGGGAACAGATACGCAGTATTTT.

The chain employs TRBV7-9 and TRBJ1-1, with 8 bases matching TRBD1. The CDR3 spans 14 residues. J was trimmed by 5 bases and V by 4 bases; bases with no gene match: 6. CDR1 is SEHNR, CDR2 FQNEAQ, per germline (reference sequence). CDR3 protein: CASSSHRGVTEAFF. Written as DNA, the CDR3 is TGTGCCAGCAGCTCCCACAGGGGGGTGACTGAAGCTTTCTTT.

The chain recombines TRBV5-4 with TRBJ1-1, with D maybe TRBD1 (6 bases). Trimming stripped 2 bases from V and 5 bases from J, with 16 bases between. Germline CDR1 is SGHNT and CDR2 is YYREEE (reference sequence). The CDR3 sequence is 15 residues long. The CDR3 DNA reads TGTGCCAGCAGCTTAGGAGGGGGTCTAGGGACTGAAGCTTTCTTT. It codes for CASSLGGGLGTEAFF.

The chain is built from TRBV5-6 and TRBJ1-1, with D maybe TRBD1 (6 bases). Trimming removed 0 bases at V and 5 bases at J, with 17 bases between. This CDR3 contains 16 residues. The germline gives CDR1 SGHDT, CDR2 YYEEEE. The CDR3 reads CASSLGGRGRGTEAFF. The DNA of the CDR3 is TGTGCCAGCAGCTTGGGGGGGCGGGGACGAGGGACTGAAGCTTTCTTT.

The chain uses TRBV6-6 and TRBJ1-2; D not certain. CDR3 size: 14 residues. Trimming cost V 3 bases and J 5 bases, with 13 bases left between them. Per germline, CDR1 MNHNY and CDR2 SVGAGI (reference sequence). The CDR3 spells CASSYSLRGYGYTF. CDR3 sequence (DNA): TGTGCCAGCAGTTATTCCCTACGGGGTTATGGCTACACCTTC.

The genes are TRBV11-2 and TRBJ2-3, with D possibly being TRBD2 (6 bases). Germline-derived CDR1 and CDR2 are SGHAT and FQNNGV. Trimming shortened V by 5 bases and J by 4 bases, and 13 bases separated the two germline ends. This CDR3 has 14 amino acids. The CDR3 spells CASSTIGTADTQYF. CDR3 in DNA: TGTGCCAGCAGCACCATAGGGACTGCAGATACGCAGTATTTT.

The chain is built from TRBV7-3 and TRBJ2-1; D not certain. The V and J ends lost 3 bases and 6 bases respectively, with 9 bases between them. Germline CDR1 reads SGHTA; CDR2 reads FQGTGA. The CDR3 is 13 amino acids. The CDR3 here is CASSLGYTNEQFF. The CDR3, as DNA: TGTGCCAGCAGCTTGGGCTATACCAATGAGCAGTTCTTC.

This clone showed up just a few times. The sample contains more than one DNA sequence encoding this CDR3. This rearrangement joins TRBV7-2 to TRBJ2-1; TRBD2 agrees at 7 bases. Germline CDR1 and CDR2: SGHTA and FQGNSA. This CDR3 has 14 amino acids. The V segment lost 0 bases and the J segment 7 bases; nucleotides outside the gene matches: 3. DNA for the CDR3: TGTGCCAGCAGCTTAGCGGCGGGAGCTAATGAGCAGTTCTTC. It specifies CASSLAAGANEQFF.

This clone was counted once. This chain links TRBV7-2 with TRBJ2-3; TRBD2 agrees at 9 bases. Germline lookup yields CDR1 SGHTA and CDR2 FQGNSA. The CDR3 length is 16 residues. V trimming: 2 bases; J trimming: 0 bases; junction bases outside the gene matches: 3. The CDR3 spells CASSLNAGGSTDTQYF. The CDR3, as DNA: TGTGCCAGCAGCTTAAACGCGGGAGGGAGCACAGATACGCAGTATTTT.

V gene TRBV19 combines with J gene TRBJ2-1, with 10 bases fitting TRBD1. From germline, CDR1 is LNHDA and CDR2 SQIVND (reference sequence). V trimming: 2 bases; J trimming: 6 bases; junction bases outside the gene matches: 4. The CDR3 totals 15 residues. The CDR3 reads CASSITGTGANEQFF. The CDR3 DNA sequence: TGTGCCAGTAGTATAACCGGGACAGGGGCCAATGAGCAGTTCTTC.

The genes are TRBV6-5 and TRBJ1-1; no reliable D call. The CDR3 runs to 12 residues. V was clipped by 5 bases and J by 4 bases, with 8 bases between them. Germline loops: CDR1 MNHEY, CDR2 SVGAGI. The CDR3: CASSRVGTEAFF. In nucleotides, the CDR3 is TGTGCCAGCAGTCGGGTGGGCACTGAAGCTTTCTTT.

Remarks on this clone: This specimen includes other DNA sequences encoding the same CDR3. The chain is built from TRBV18 and TRBJ2-1; TRBD2 agrees at 12 bases. The CDR3 runs to 15 residues. V was pared by 0 bases and J by 9 bases, with 3 bases of the junction left unmatched. Germline V CDR1 and CDR2: KGHSH, LQKENI. The CDR3 spells CASSPPPSGRGEQFF. CDR3 DNA: TGTGCCAGCTCACCACCGCCTAGCGGGAGGGGTGAGCAGTTCTTC.

With respect to this clone: A read error is likely, as this CDR3 ends without the conserved phenylalanine or tryptophan. V gene TRBV7-2 combines with J gene TRBJ1-1; a possible D gene is TRBD1 (6 bases). The CDR3 is 15 residues long. Germline V gene lookup returns CDR1 SGHTA and CDR2 FQGNSA. The V gene lost 7 bases and the J gene lost 0 bases, with 15 bases spanning the gap. This CDR3 is CASTKDRTVNTEAFL. CDR3 bases: TGTGCCAGCACCAAAGACAGGACCGTGAACACTGAAGCTTTCCTT.

The gene calls are TRBV29-1 and TRBJ2-5; D could derive from TRBD1 or TRBD2 (5 bases each). V lost 4 bases, J lost 4 bases, and 13 bases lay in between. This CDR3 comprises 13 residues. CDR1 is SQVTM and CDR2 is ANQGSEA in the germline V gene. The CDR3 sequence is CSVAARAGETQYF. The CDR3 region has the DNA TGCAGCGTTGCTGCCAGGGCGGGAGAGACCCAGTACTTC. The whole variable domain, remainder taken from reference TRBV29-1 and TRBJ2-5, is SAVISQKPSRDICQRGTSLTIQCQVDSQVTMMFWYRQQPGQSLTLIATANQGSEATYESGFVIDKFPISRPNLTFSTLTVSNMSPEDSSIYLCSVAARAGETQYFGPGTRLLVL.

The rearrangement uses TRBV23-1 and TRBJ1-1; the D is unclear. TRBV23-1 falls under the ORF class, with uncertain function. Trimming removed 0 bases at V and 1 base at J, with 12 bases between. CDR3 length: 16 amino acids. As DNA, the CDR3 is TGCGCCAGCAGTCAATCGTCAAGGCCGAAGAACACTGAAGCTTTCTTT. Residues: CASSQSSRPKNTEAFF.

This chain connects TRBV7-9 to TRBJ1-5, with 7 bases matching TRBD1. This CDR3 has 15 residues. J gave up 4 bases and V 4 bases, and 7 bases lay outside the gene matches. In germline, CDR1 is SEHNR, CDR2 FQNEAQ (reference sequence). The CDR3: CASSSGTAKNQPQHF. The CDR3 region has the DNA TGTGCCAGCAGCTCTGGGACAGCAAAAAATCAGCCCCAGCATTTT. The entire variable domain, with the rest obtained from reference TRBV7-9 and TRBJ1-5, is as follows: DTGVSQNPRHKITKRGQNVTFRCDPISEHNRLYWYRQTLGQGPEFLTYFQNEAQLEKSRLLSDRFSAERPKGSFSTLEIQRTEQGDSAMYLCASSSGTAKNQPQHFGDGTRLSIL.

The V and J genes are TRBV28 and TRBJ2-7; the D call may be TRBD1 or TRBD2 (5 bases each). The germline gives CDR1 MDHEN, CDR2 SYDVKM. Trimming left V 6 bases short and J 4 bases short, with 16 bases between. The CDR3 totals 14 residues. CDR3 in DNA: TGTGCCAGCAGCTTGGTCACGGGGCAGTACGAGCAGTACTTC. This encodes CASSLVTGQYEQYF.

The CDR3 bases are TGTGCCAGCAGTTTACAGGTTACCAAAAACATTCAGTACTTC. The encoded protein is CASSLQVTKNIQYF. The gene calls are TRBV28 and TRBJ2-4, with unresolved D. Between the trimmed V and J ends, which lost 2 bases and 2 bases, there was a span of 7 bases. The CDR3 is 14 amino acids. Germline loops: CDR1 MDHEN, CDR2 SYDVKM.

This chain uses TRBV4-2 with TRBJ1-5; D is perhaps TRBD1 (5 bases). Germline CDR1 and CDR2: LGHNA and YNFKEQ. Trimming cost V 1 base and J 0 bases, with 10 bases left between them. This CDR3 has 16 residues. The CDR3 sequence: CASSQGVGDSNQPQHF. The CDR3 DNA follows: TGTGCCAGCAGCCAAGGGGTGGGGGATAGCAATCAGCCCCAGCATTTT.